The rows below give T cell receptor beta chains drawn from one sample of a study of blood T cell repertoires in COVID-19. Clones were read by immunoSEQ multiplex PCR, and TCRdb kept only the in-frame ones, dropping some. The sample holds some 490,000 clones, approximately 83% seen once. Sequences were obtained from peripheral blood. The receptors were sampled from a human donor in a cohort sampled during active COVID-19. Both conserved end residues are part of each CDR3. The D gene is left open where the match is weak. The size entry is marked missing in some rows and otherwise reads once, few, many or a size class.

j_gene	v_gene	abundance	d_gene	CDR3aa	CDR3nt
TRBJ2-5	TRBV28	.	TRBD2	CASSLSPLAGGLRETQYF	TGTGCCAGCAGTTTATCCCCGCTAGCGGGAGGGCTCCGAGAGACCCAGTACTTC
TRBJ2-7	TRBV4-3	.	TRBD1	CASSQDSGQVTYEQYF	TGCGCCAGCAGCCAAGATTCCGGACAGGTAACCTACGAGCAGTACTTC
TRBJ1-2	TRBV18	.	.	CASSPSGGLTFSRGYTF	TGTGCCAGCTCACCATCGGGGGGGCTAACATTTTCCAGGGGCTACACCTTC
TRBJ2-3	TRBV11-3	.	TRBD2	CASSLVPLAGGTDTQYF	TGTGCCAGCAGCTTAGTCCCACTAGCGGGAGGGACAGATACGCAGTATTTT
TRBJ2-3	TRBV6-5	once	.	CASTENLAFTDTQYF	TGTGCCAGCACCGAAAATCTAGCGTTCACAGATACGCAGTATTTT
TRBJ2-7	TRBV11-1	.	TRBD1	CASSRQGYEQYF	TGTGCCAGCAGCCGACAGGGATACGAGCAGTACTTC
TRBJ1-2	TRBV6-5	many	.	CASRYLYGYTF	TGTGCCAGCAGATATCTCTATGGCTACACCTTC
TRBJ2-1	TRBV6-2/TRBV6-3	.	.	CASSPRGRGDYNEQFF	TGTGCCAGCAGTCCCCGGGGGAGAGGGGATTACAATGAGCAGTTCTTC
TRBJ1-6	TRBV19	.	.	CASSILSGRNSPLHF	TGTGCCAGTAGTATTCTTTCAGGGAGGAATTCACCCCTCCACTTT
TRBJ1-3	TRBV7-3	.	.	CASSSPGAGGNTIYF	TGTGCCAGCAGTTCGCCCGGGGCGGGGGGAAACACCATATATTTT
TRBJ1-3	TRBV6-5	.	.	CASSYSGRGGNTIYF	TGTGCCAGCAGTTACTCGGGCAGGGGTGGAAACACCATATATTTT
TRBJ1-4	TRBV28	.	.	CASSFQGQYEKLFF	TGTGCCAGCAGTTTTCAGGGGCAATATGAAAAACTGTTTTTT
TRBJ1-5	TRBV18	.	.	CASSQTPANFAQHF	TGTGCCAGCTCACAGACACCCGCCAACTTTGCCCAGCATTTT
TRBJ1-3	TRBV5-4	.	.	CASSVQVGSGNTIYF	TGTGCCAGCAGCGTACAGGTTGGAAGTGGAAACACCATATATTTT
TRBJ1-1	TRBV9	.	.	CASSVGSRPEGAFF	TGTGCCAGCAGCGTAGGGAGTAGGCCTGAGGGAGCTTTCTTT
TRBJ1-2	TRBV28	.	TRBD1	CASTNLDRAYGYTF	TGTGCCAGCACTAACCTTGACAGGGCCTATGGCTACACCTTC
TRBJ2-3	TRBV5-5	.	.	CASSATGSPDTQYF	TGTGCCAGCAGCGCAACCGGGAGCCCAGATACGCAGTATTTT
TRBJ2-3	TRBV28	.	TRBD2	CASSPDSGTSGSTDTQYF	TGTGCCAGCAGTCCAGATTCCGGGACTAGCGGTAGCACAGATACGCAGTATTTT
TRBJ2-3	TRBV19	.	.	CASTDRDTQYF	TGTGCCAGTACCGATAGAGATACGCAGTATTTT
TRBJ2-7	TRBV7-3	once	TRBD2	CASSPTSGRKQYF	TGTGCCAGCAGCCCGACTAGCGGGAGAAAGCAGTACTTC
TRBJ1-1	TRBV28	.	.	CASSLPGFGTEAFF	TGTGCCAGCAGCCTACCAGGGTTCGGCACTGAAGCTTTCTTT
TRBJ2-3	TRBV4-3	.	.	CASSQATRENTDTQYF	TGCGCCAGCAGCCAAGCAACGAGGGAAAACACAGATACGCAGTATTTT
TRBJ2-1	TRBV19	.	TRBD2	CASSNLLAKNEQFF	TGTGCCAGTAGTAATTTACTAGCGAAGAATGAGCAGTTCTTC
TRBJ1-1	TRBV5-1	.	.	CASSFGGTTEAFF	TGCGCCAGCAGCTTTGGAGGGACCACTGAAGCTTTCTTT
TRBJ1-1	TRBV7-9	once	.	CASSLWSHEAFF	TGTGCCAGCAGCTTATGGAGTCATGAAGCTTTCTTT
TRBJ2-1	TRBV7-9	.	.	CASSGGVNLAYNEQFF	TGTGCCAGCAGCGGAGGTGTAAACCTTGCCTACAATGAGCAGTTCTTC
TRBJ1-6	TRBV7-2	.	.	CASSYQLSSPLHF	TGTGCCAGCAGCTACCAACTGAGTTCACCCCTCCACTTT
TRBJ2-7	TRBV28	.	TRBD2	CASYGTSGSYEQYF	TGTGCCAGCTACGGGACTAGCGGGAGCTACGAGCAGTACTTC
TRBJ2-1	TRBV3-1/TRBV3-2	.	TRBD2	CASSHLAGGLGNEQFF	TGTGCCAGCAGCCATTTAGCGGGAGGCCTTGGCAATGAGCAGTTCTTC
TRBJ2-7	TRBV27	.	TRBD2	CASSRLAGTREQYF	TGTGCCAGCAGTCGACTAGCGGGAACGAGGGAGCAGTACTTC
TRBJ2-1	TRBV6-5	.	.	CASSYRVGGGGNEQFF	TGTGCCAGCAGTTACAGGGTCGGAGGGGGCGGGAATGAGCAGTTCTTC
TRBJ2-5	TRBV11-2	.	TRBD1	CASSLVLTGGALQETQYF	TGTGCCAGCAGCTTAGTATTGACAGGGGGGGCTCTCCAAGAGACCCAGTACTTC
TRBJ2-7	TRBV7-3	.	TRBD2	CASSLKAREGPYEQYF	TGTGCCAGCAGCTTAAAAGCGCGGGAGGGTCCCTACGAGCAGTACTTC
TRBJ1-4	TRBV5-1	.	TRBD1	CASSAAGTGLNEKLFF	TGCGCCAGCAGCGCGGCCGGGACAGGGCTTAATGAAAAACTGTTTTTT
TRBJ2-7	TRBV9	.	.	CASSPRGSGLYEQYF	TGTGCCAGCAGCCCCCGGGGGTCGGGTCTTTACGAGCAGTACTTC
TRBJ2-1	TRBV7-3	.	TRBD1	CASSFSSKSGQGGRDNEQFF	TGTGCCAGCAGCTTTAGCTCTAAATCGGGACAGGGAGGAAGGGACAATGAGCAGTTCTTC
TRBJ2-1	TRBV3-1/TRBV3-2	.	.	CASSLTYGLTSRSSYNEQFF	TGTGCCAGCAGCCTTACTTATGGCCTTACTAGCCGGAGCTCCTACAATGAGCAGTTCTTC
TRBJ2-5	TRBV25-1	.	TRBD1	CASSPNRGRGETQYF	TGTGCCAGCAGTCCTAACAGGGGGCGAGGGGAGACCCAGTACTTC
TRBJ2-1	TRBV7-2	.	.	CASSLMSAGSNEQFF	TGTGCCAGCAGCTTAATGTCGGCCGGGAGTAATGAGCAGTTCTTC
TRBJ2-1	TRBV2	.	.	CASSATRPAYNEQFF	TGTGCCAGCAGTGCGACTAGACCTGCCTACAATGAGCAGTTCTTC
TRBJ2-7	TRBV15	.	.	CATSRALSGYEQYF	TGTGCCACCAGCAGAGCTCTTAGCGGCTACGAGCAGTACTTC
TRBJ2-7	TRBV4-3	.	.	CASSQEQANEQYF	TGCGCCAGCAGCCAAGAGCAGGCGAACGAGCAGTACTTC
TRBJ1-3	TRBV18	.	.	CASSNRDGSSGNTIYF	TGTGCCAGCTCCAACCGGGACGGGAGCTCTGGAAACACCATATATTTT
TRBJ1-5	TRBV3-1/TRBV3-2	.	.	CASSQAEDQPQHF	TGTGCCAGCAGCCAAGCCGAGGATCAGCCCCAGCATTTT
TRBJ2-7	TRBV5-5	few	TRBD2	CASRGDYAYEQYF	TGTGCCAGCAGGGGGGACTATGCCTACGAGCAGTACTTC
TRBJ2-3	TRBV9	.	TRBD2	CASSPRTSGNTDTQYF	TGTGCCAGCAGCCCCCGGACTAGCGGCAACACAGATACGCAGTATTTT
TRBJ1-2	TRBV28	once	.	CASSLVAGAGYGYTF	TGTGCCAGCAGTTTAGTGGCAGGGGCAGGGTATGGCTACACCTTC
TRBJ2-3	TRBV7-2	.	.	CASSPRVSIPNLDTQYF	TGTGCCAGCAGCCCGCGGGTTTCCATCCCCAATCTGGATACGCAGTATTTT
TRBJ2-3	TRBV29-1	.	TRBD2	CSVRASGGGPNTQYF	TGCAGCGTCCGAGCTAGCGGGGGAGGGCCCAATACGCAGTATTTT
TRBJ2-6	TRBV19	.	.	CASSLQRGVSGANVLTF	TGTGCCAGTAGCCTACAACGGGGTGTCTCTGGGGCCAACGTCCTGACTTTC